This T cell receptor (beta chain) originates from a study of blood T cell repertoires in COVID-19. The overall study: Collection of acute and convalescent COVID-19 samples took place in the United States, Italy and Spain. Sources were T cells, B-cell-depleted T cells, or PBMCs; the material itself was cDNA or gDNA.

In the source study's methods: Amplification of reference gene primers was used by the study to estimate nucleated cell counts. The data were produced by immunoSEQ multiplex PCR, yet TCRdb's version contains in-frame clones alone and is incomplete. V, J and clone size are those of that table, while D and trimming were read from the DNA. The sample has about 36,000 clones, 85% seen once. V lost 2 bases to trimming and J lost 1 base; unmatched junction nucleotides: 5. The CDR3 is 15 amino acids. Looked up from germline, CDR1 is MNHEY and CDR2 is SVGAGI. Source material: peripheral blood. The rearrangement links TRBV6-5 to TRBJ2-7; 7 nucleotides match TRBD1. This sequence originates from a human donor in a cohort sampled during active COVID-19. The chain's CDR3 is CASSYGDSYSYEQYF. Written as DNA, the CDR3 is TGTGCCAGCAGTTACGGGGACAGTTATTCCTACGAGCAGTACTTC.